The sequence of this TCR beta chain was determined in a study of radiation and T cells in renal cell carcinoma. Produced via immunoSEQ multiplex PCR; TCRdb's table is partial and in-frame only. The data hold around 100,000 clones, with approximately 82% observed a single time. This clone showed up just once. Its target is unknown. Study results and limitations: Top tumor clonotypes rose in blood 2 weeks post-radiation, then contracted. Pretreatment tumor biopsies were lacking, so baseline clonotypes are unknown.

This CDR3 has 18 amino acids. Time point indicated: blood 4 weeks post-SBRT, at nephrectomy. Treatment defined: 15 Gy SBRT to primary tumor, nephrectomy 4 weeks later. Nephrectomy followed 15 Gy stereotactic body radiation by 4 weeks. Blood was sampled at baseline, 2 weeks and 4 weeks after SBRT. This chain links TRBV21-1 with TRBJ2-5; no check of the table's D call, TRBD2, against the DNA was made. TRBV21-1 is an annotated pseudogene. The receptor's source is a man aged 55 to 70 with renal cell carcinoma. Sequenced material: blood, taken from a patient whose treatment included radiotherapy and nephrectomy. The CDR3 spells CASSTKGGLAGFQETQYF. CDR3 nucleotide sequence: TGTGCCAGCAGCACTAAAGGGGGACTAGCGGGGTTTCAAGAGACCCAGTACTTC.